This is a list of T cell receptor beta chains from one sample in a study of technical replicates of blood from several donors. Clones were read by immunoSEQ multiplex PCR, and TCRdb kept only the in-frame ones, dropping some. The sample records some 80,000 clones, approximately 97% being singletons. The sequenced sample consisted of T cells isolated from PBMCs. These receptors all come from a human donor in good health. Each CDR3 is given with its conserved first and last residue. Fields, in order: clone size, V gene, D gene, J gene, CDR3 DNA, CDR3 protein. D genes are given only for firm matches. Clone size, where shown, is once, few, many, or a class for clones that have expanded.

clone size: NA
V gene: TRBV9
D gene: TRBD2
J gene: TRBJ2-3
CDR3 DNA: TGTGCCAGCAGCGTAGGGGCGGGAGGTACCACAGATACGCAGTATTTT
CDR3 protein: CASSVGAGGTTDTQYF

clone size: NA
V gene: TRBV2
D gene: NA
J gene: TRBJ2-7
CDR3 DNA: TGTGCCAGCAGCAGGGTCCACCAAGGGGCCGAGCAGTACTTC
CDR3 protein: CASSRVHQGAEQYF

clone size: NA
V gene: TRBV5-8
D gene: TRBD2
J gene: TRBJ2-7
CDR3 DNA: TGTGCCAGCAGCTTGGTAGCGGGAGTTTTCTACGAGCAGTACTTC
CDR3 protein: CASSLVAGVFYEQYF

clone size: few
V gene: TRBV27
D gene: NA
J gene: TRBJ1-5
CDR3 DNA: TGTGCCAGCAGTTTAGGTACAGGCGGAAAGCCCCAGCATTTT
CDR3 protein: CASSLGTGGKPQHF

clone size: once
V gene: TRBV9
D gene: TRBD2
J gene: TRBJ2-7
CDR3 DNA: TGTGCCAGCAGCCCTAGCGGGAGCCGAAGCGGGGAGCAGTACTTC
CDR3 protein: CASSPSGSRSGEQYF

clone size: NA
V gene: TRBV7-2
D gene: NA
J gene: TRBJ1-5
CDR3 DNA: TGTGCCAGCAGCTTAGTTGGGAGGGGAGAGCCCCAGCATTTT
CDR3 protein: CASSLVGRGEPQHF

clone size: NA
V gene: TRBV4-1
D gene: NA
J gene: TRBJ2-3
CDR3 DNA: TGCGCCAGCAGCCTCTACTCGCGGACTAGCACAGATACGCAGTATTTT
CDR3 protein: CASSLYSRTSTDTQYF

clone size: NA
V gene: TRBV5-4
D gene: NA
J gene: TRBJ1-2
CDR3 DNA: TGTGCCAGCAGCTTGTCCGAAGCCCTGCCTGGCTACACCTTC
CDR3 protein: CASSLSEALPGYTF

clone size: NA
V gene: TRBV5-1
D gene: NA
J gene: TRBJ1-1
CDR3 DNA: TGCGCCAGCAGCTTGGGGGGAGGGCCTGAAGCTTTCTTT
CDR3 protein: CASSLGGGPEAFF

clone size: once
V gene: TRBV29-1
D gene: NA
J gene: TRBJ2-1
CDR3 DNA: TGCAGCGCGGAGGGACTGGCTTACAATGAGCAGTTCTTC
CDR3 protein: CSAEGLAYNEQFF

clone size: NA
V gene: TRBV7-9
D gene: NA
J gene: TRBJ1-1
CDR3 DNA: TGTGCCAGCAGCACCCCAGGAGAAGCTTTCTTT
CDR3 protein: CASSTPGEAFF

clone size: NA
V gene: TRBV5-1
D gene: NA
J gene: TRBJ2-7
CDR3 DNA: TGCGCCAGCAGCTTGGACGGTGGCTCCTACGAGCAGTACTTC
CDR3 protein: CASSLDGGSYEQYF

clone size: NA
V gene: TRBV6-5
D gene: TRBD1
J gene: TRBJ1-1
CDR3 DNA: TGTGCCACCTCGACAGGGTACACTGAAGCTTTCTTT
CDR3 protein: CATSTGYTEAFF

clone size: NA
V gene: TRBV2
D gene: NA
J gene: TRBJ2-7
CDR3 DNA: TGTGCCAGCAGTCCAGGGTACGAGCAGTACTTC
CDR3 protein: CASSPGYEQYF

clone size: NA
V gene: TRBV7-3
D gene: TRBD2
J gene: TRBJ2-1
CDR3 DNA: TGTGCCAGCAGCTTAAGCGGGAGCTCCTACAATGAGCAGTTCTTC
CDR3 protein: CASSLSGSSYNEQFF

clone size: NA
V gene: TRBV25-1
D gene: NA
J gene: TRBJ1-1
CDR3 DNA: TGTGCCAGCATGAGGCCCGGGACAACAAACACTGAAGCTTTCTTT
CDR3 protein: CASMRPGTTNTEAFF

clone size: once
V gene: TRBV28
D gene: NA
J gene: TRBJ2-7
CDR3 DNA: TGTGCCAGCAGTTTTCTCCGGGAGACCTACGAGCAGTACTTC
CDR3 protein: CASSFLRETYEQYF

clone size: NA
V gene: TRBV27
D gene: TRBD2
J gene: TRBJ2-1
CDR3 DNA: TGTGCCAGCAGTTTCACGGGACTATACAATGAGCAGTTCTTC
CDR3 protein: CASSFTGLYNEQFF

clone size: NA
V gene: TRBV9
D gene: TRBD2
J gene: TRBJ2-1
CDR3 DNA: TGTGCCAGCAGCCAGACTAGCGGGAGCCGGAATGAGCAGTTCTTC
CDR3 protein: CASSQTSGSRNEQFF